This T cell receptor beta chain appears in the sequencing data of a study of cytomegalovirus exposure and HLA in healthy donors (dated by TCRdb to 2016 to 2017). The study in broad terms: According to a later analysis, one platform produced both the 120 validation repertoires and the 720 or so repertoires of the first cohort. The aim of the study was to test whether cataloging public T cell receptors could identify signatures of past pathogen exposure. Besides the first cohort of around 700 subjects, a separate validation cohort made up of 120 different subjects was used. High-throughput TCR immunosequencing, statistical association of individual TCRs with disease status, and machine learning were combined to predict cytomegalovirus infection status.

The germline V end is reduced by 2 bases and the J end by 2 bases; junction bases left unmatched: 8. The CDR3 runs 18 amino acids, cysteine and phenylalanine included. The kept DNA is CDR3 alone, 54 bases in frame from the first base. CDR1 and CDR2 are drawn from the germline V gene: SGDLS, YYNGEE. Receptors were amplified or captured by the immunoSEQ multiplex PCR assay. The paper's processing steps were these. A statistical classification framework was developed to diagnose cytomegalovirus status using the catalog of TCR beta chain sequences. TCRdb limited this immuneACCESS table to in-frame rearrangements with V and J called. A share of clones is missing; checked studies link under half to unresolved V genes, and the rest is unexplained. The D gene and trimming were derived from the DNA, and the V and J assignments and clone size from that table. In this sample the table shows 330,000 or so clones, just over 85% of which occur a single time. Around 0.8% of the sample rests with the top ten.

On the study overall, not on this receptor specifically: A few of the identified cytomegalovirus-associated TCR beta chains were confirmed in vitro to be specific for cytomegalovirus antigens. The validation cohort had no HLA typing available for a later analysis, so co-occurrence within that cohort was assessed over all 130 or so repertoires. The study listed around 160 TCR beta chains as associated with cytomegalovirus. In both the original and validation cohorts, the classifier was reported to diagnose cytomegalovirus status with high specificity and sensitivity. Across donors, most TCR sequences were observed very rarely, whereas some public TCRs were present in many individuals. The authors suggested that the approach could potentially be extended to other disease states and immunological phenotypes. Of the cluster scores, about 94% were above 0 in a later analysis, which found that TCRs clustered in the first cohort also tended to co-occur in the 120 validation repertoires.

Concerning this clone: The antigen it binds to is not known. No much larger clone is present one base from it, and per-base qualities are unavailable.

The donors were included in the validation cohort of 130 or so subjects, a group kept apart from the roughly 610-subject first cohort. The V gene is TRBV9 and the J gene is TRBJ2-5; TRBD2 aligns with 14 central bases. The sequencing input was PBMCs. This clonotype originated in a woman aged 18-30 years in good health and CMV-seronegative. The CDR3 has the sequence CASSVTGLAGVAQETQYF. The DNA sequence is TGTGCCAGCAGCGTTACGGGACTAGCGGGAGTGGCTCAAGAGACCCAGTACTTC.